This T cell receptor (beta chain) was recorded in a study of vaccination effects on CD4 cells after COVID-19. Study at large: The median interval between the second dose and post-vaccine sampling was 72 days. After fewer than 2.5 million PBMC were placed in each well, they were cultured with approximately 9.4 IU/ml IL-2 and approximately 9.6 ug/ml peptides.

This clone was counted a few times. Its antigen is still unknown. Trimming pared 0 bases from V and 2 bases from J, leaving 9 bases between. The CDR3 extends over 15 amino acids. CDR1 SGHDN and CDR2 FVKESK come from the germline V gene. Profiled with immunoSEQ multiplex PCR; TCRdb holds only in-frame clones, not every one. The sample lists nearly 35,000 clones; about three quarters were seen once. Points from the study as a whole: Researchers reported few convalescent patients and no early post-infection timepoints in the study. Marked clonal contraction of both clone types appeared late after vaccination.

The authors isolated CD4+ T cells after around nine days of culture. The person had PCR-confirmed SARS-CoV-2 infection between March and December 2020. Everyone in the study got two shots of either the BNT162b2 or mRNA-1273 vaccine. This receptor was obtained from a human donor who had a prior SARS-CoV-2 infection. The rearrangement links TRBV14 to TRBJ2-3, with TRBD1 as a possible D gene (5 bases). This specimen consisted of CD4+ T cells from PBMCs cultured without peptide, obtained after COVID-19 vaccination. The CDR3 sequence: CASSQEDTYTDTQYF. The CDR3 DNA reads as TGTGCCAGCAGCCAAGAGGACACCTACACAGATACGCAGTATTTT.